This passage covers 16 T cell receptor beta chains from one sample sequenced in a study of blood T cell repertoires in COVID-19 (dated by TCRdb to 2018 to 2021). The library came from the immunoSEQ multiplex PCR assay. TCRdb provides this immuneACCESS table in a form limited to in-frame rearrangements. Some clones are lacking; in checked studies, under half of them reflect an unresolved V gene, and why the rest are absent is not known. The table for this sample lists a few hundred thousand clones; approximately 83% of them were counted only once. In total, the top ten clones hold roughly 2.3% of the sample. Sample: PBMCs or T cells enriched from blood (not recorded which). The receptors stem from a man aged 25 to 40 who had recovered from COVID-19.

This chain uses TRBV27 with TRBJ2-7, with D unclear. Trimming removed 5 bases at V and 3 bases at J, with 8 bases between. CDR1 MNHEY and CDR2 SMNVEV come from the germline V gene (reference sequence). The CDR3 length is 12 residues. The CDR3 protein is CASSPHIYEQYF. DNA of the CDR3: TGTGCCAGCAGTCCCCACATCTACGAGCAGTACTTC.

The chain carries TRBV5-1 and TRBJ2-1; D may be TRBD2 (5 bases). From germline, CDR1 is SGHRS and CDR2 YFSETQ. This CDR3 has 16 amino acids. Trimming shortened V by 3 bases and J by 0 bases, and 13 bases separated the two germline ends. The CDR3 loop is CASSWIDRGSYNEQFF. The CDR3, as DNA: TGCGCCAGCAGCTGGATCGACCGGGGCTCCTACAATGAGCAGTTCTTC.

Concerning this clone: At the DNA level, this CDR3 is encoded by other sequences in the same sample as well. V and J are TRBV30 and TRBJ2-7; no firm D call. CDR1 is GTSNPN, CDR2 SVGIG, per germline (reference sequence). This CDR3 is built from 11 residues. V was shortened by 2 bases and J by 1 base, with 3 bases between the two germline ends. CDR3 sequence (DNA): TGTGCCTGGAGTTTATCCTACGAGCAGTACTTC. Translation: CAWSLSYEQYF.

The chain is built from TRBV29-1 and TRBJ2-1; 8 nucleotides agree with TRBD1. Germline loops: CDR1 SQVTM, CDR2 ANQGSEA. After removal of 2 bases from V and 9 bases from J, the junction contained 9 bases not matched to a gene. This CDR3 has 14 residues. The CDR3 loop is CSVEPADRDFEQFF. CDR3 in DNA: TGCAGCGTTGAACCGGCGGACAGGGATTTTGAGCAGTTCTTC.

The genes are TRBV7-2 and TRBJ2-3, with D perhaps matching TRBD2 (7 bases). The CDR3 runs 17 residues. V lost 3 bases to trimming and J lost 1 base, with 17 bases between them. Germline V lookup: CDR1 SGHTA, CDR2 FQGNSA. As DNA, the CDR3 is TGTGCCAGCAGCTTTCCGAGGGGGGGAGGGGGCACAGATACGCAGTATTTT. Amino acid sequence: CASSFPRGGGGTDTQYF.

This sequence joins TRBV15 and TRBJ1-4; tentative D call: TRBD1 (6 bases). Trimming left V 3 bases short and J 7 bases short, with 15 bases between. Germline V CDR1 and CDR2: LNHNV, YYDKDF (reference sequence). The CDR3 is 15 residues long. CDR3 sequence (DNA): TGTGCCACCAGCAGGGACGGGGGGCAGGTTGAAAAACTGTTTTTT. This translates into CATSRDGGQVEKLFF. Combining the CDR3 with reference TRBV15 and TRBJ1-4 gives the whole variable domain DAMVIQNPRYQVTQFGKPVTLSCSQTLNHNVMYWYQQKSSQAPKLLFHYYDKDFNNEADTPDNFQSRRPNTSFCFLDIRSPGLGDTAMYLCATSRDGGQVEKLFFGSGTQLSVL.

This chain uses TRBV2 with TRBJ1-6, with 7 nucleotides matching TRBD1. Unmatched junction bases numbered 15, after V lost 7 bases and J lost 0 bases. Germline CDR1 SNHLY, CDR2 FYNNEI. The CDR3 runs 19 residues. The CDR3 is CASMEQGSGPSSYNSPLHF. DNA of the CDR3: TGTGCCAGCATGGAACAGGGGTCGGGGCCCAGCTCCTATAATTCACCCCTCCACTTT.

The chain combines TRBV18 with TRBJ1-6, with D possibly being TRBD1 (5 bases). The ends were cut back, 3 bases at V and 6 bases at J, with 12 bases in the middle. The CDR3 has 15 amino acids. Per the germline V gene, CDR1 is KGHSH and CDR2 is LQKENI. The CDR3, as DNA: TGTGCCAGCTCACCGGGGCAGAGAACTAATTCACCCCTCCACTTT. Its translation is CASSPGQRTNSPLHF. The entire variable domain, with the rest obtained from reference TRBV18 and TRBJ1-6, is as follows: NAGVMQNPRHLVRRRGQEARLRCSPMKGHSHVYWYRQLPEEGLKFMVYLQKENIIDESGMPKERFSAEFPKEGPSILRIQQVVRGDSAAYFCASSPGQRTNSPLHFGNGTRLTVT.

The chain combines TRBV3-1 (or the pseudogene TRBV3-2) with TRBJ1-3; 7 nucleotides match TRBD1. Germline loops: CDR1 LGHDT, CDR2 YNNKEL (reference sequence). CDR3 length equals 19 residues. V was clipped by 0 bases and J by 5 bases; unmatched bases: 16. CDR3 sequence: CASSQDLGFRQGRRNTIYF. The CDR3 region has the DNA TGTGCCAGCAGCCAAGATTTGGGTTTCAGACAGGGAAGGAGAAACACCATATATTTT.

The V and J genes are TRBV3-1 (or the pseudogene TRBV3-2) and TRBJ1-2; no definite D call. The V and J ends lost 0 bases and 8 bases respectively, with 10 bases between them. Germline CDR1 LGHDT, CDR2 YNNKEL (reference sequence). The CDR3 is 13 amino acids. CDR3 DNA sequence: TGTGCCAGCAGCCAAGATACCCTAGGCGGCTACACCTTC. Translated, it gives CASSQDTLGGYTF.

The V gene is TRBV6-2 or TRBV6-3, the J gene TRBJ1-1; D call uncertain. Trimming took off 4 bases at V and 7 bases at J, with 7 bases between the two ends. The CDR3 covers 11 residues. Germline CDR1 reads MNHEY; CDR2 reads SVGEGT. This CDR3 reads CASSLTHEAFF. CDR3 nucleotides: TGTGCCAGCAGTTTGACTCATGAAGCTTTCTTT.

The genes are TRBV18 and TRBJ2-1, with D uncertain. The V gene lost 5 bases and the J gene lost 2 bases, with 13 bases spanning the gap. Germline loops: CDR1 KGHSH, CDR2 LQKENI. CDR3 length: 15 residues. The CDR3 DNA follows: TGTGCCAGCTCATCTCGGAGACTGACCTACAATGAGCAGTTCTTC. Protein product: CASSSRRLTYNEQFF.

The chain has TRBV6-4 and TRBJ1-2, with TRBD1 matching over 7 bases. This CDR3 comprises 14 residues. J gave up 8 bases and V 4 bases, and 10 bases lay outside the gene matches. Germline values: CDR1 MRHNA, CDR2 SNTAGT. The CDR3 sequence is CASSARQGDRGYTF. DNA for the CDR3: TGTGCCAGCAGTGCCCGACAGGGAGACAGAGGCTACACCTTC.

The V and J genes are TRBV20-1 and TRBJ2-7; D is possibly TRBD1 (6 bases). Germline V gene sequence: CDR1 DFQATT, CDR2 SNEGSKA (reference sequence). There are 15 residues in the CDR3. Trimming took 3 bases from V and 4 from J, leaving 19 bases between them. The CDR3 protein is CSASWRTEEGYEQYF. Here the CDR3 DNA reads TGCAGTGCTAGTTGGCGGACAGAGGAAGGTTACGAGCAGTACTTC.

CDR3 sequence: CASSQVAGGPGDTQYF. The CDR3 DNA sequence: TGTGCCAGCAGCCAAGTTGCGGGGGGGCCGGGAGATACGCAGTATTTT. The J gene is TRBJ2-3, the V gene TRBV3-1 (or the pseudogene TRBV3-2); 9 bases align to TRBD2. The trim removed 1 base at V and 5 bases at J, leaving 7 bases unmatched. In germline, CDR1 is LGHDT, CDR2 YNNKEL (reference sequence). The CDR3 consists of 16 residues.

The CDR3 region has the DNA TGTGCCAGCAGCTTAAATACCGGGACAGGGATTGGCTACACCTTC. Amino acid sequence: CASSLNTGTGIGYTF. The rearrangement uses TRBV7-3 and TRBJ1-2, with 9 nucleotides matching TRBD1. Germline CDR1 and CDR2: SGHTA and FQGTGA. V lost 1 base and J lost 7; bases outside the gene matches: 7. The CDR3 loop spans 15 amino acids.